This entry lists 30 T cell receptor beta chains sequenced from one sample in a study of technical replicates of blood from several donors. Libraries were prepared by immunoSEQ multiplex PCR; TCRdb keeps only in-frame clonotypes and omits some of them. The table records under 50,000 clones, around 96% of them present only once. Sequenced: T cells isolated from PBMCs. The receptors were sampled from a human donor in good health.

The rearrangement links TRBV29-1 to TRBJ2-7, with D perhaps matching TRBD1 (6 bases). CDR1 SQVTM and CDR2 ANQGSEA come from the germline V gene. There are 12 residues in the CDR3. The CDR3 here is CSVDTGYYEQYF. The CDR3 DNA follows: TGCAGTGTGGATACAGGGTACTACGAGCAGTACTTC.

This chain joins TRBV6-1 and TRBJ2-4, with TRBD1 matching over 7 bases. The CDR3 has 16 amino acids. Unmatched junction bases numbered 7, after V lost 2 bases and J lost 3 bases. CDR1 MNHNS and CDR2 SASEGT come from the germline V gene. CDR3 residues: CASSESGGAGKNIQYF. DNA for the CDR3: TGTGCCAGCAGTGAATCAGGGGGAGCCGGCAAAAACATTCAGTACTTC.

The sample holds one count of this clone. The gene calls are TRBV19 and TRBJ2-1, with a possible D match to TRBD2 (5 bases). V lost 2 bases and J 9 bases, leaving 17 bases between the germline ends. CDR3 length: 15 residues. CDR1 and CDR2 (germline): LNHDA, SQIVND (reference sequence). CDR3 DNA sequence: TGTGCCAGTAGTATATGGGAGTCGGAAGTCGGTGAGCAGTTCTTC. This translates into CASSIWESEVGEQFF.

The J gene is TRBJ2-2, the V gene TRBV28; 11 bases are a match to TRBD2. With 0 bases clipped from V and 4 bases from J, the junction kept 16 bases outside the gene matches. The CDR3 spans 21 residues. The germline CDR1 and CDR2 sequences are MDHEN and SYDVKM. CDR3 nucleotides: TGTGCCAGCAGTTTATGGACGGAGTCTAGCGGGAGGATATTGGGCACCGGGGAGCTGTTTTTT. It translates to CASSLWTESSGRILGTGELFF.

The chain links TRBV6-1 to TRBJ2-3; 10 nucleotides match TRBD2. Unmatched junction bases numbered 5, after V lost 3 bases and J lost 2 bases. The CDR3 length is 16 residues. Germline V CDR1 and CDR2: MNHNS, SASEGT. CDR3 loop: CASSEELAGFTDTQYF. For the CDR3, the DNA is TGTGCCAGCAGTGAGGAACTAGCGGGATTCACAGATACGCAGTATTTT.

This clone was counted a single time. This chain connects TRBV4-2 to TRBJ1-2, with D possibly matching TRBD1 (6 bases). The CDR3 has 15 amino acids. Germline CDR1 is LGHNA and CDR2 is YNFKEQ. Trimming removed 0 bases from V and 4 bases from J, with 12 bases in between. CDR3 protein: CASSQEDSVLYGYTF. CDR3 DNA sequence: TGTGCCAGCAGCCAAGAGGACAGCGTCCTCTATGGCTACACCTTC.

This chain links TRBV19 with TRBJ1-1; 10 bases fit TRBD1. Per the germline V gene, CDR1 is LNHDA and CDR2 is SQIVND (reference sequence). The trim removed 10 bases at V and 4 bases at J, leaving 3 bases unmatched. CDR3 length equals 12 residues. Here the CDR3 reads CATRTGGTEAFF. The CDR3 coding sequence is TGTGCCACCAGGACAGGGGGCACTGAAGCTTTCTTT.

The chain combines TRBV25-1 with TRBJ2-2, with 11 bases matching TRBD2. The CDR3 runs 15 residues. The germline gives CDR1 MGHDK, CDR2 SYGVNS. The V segment lost 2 bases and the J segment 4 bases; nucleotides outside the gene matches: 0. CDR3 in amino acids: CASSELAGGTGELFF. In nucleotides, the CDR3 is TGTGCCAGCAGTGAACTAGCGGGAGGCACCGGGGAGCTGTTTTTT.

V and J are TRBV2 and TRBJ1-2, with 7 positions matching TRBD1. The CDR3 length is 12 residues. The germline gives CDR1 SNHLY, CDR2 FYNNEI. V trimming: 4 bases; J trimming: 6 bases; junction bases outside the gene matches: 2. The CDR3, as DNA: TGTGCCAGCAGTGGACAGGGAGATGGCTACACCTTC. Translated, it gives CASSGQGDGYTF.

V gene TRBV25-1 combines with J gene TRBJ1-1; D is unclear. Germline loops: CDR1 MGHDK, CDR2 SYGVNS. This CDR3 contains 13 residues. V gave up 4 bases and J gave up 0 bases, with 6 bases separating them. The CDR3 DNA follows: TGTGCCAGCAGTGCAAATTTGAACACTGAAGCTTTCTTT. Translation gives CASSANLNTEAFF. Complete variable domain (other parts from reference TRBV25-1 and TRBJ1-1): EADIYQTPRYLVIGTGKKITLECSQTMGHDKMYWYQQDPGMELHLIHYSYGVNSTEKGDLSSESTVSRIRTEHFPLTLESARPSHTSQYLCASSANLNTEAFFGQGTRLTVV.

The chain couples TRBV11-2 to TRBJ2-7; D unresolved. Per the germline V gene, CDR1 is SGHAT and CDR2 is FQNNGV. This CDR3 contains 14 residues. V was pared by 2 bases and J by 7 bases, with 15 bases between. CDR3 nucleotide sequence: TGTGCCAGCAGCTTAAAGCCCGAACGATGGGAGCAGTACTTC. Protein product: CASSLKPERWEQYF.

The chain employs TRBV5-8 and TRBJ2-3, with TRBD2 identical over 7 bases. V was clipped by 2 bases and J by 5 bases; unmatched bases: 8. The CDR3 runs to 15 residues. Looked up from germline, CDR1 is SGHTS and CDR2 is YDEGEE. The CDR3 protein is CASSLATSYGDTQYF. CDR3 sequence (DNA): TGTGCCAGCAGCTTAGCGACTAGCTATGGAGATACGCAGTATTTT.

This sequence joins TRBV23-1 and TRBJ2-7; D is unclear. TRBV23-1 is annotated as an ORF whose role is uncertain. V was pared by 0 bases and J by 2 bases, with 20 bases between. CDR3 length: 18 amino acids. The CDR3 region has the DNA TGCGCCAGCAGTCAATCGTTTACGTTACTAACGTCAGCCTACGAGCAGTACTTC. Amino acids: CASSQSFTLLTSAYEQYF.

The chain combines TRBV4-1 with TRBJ1-2, with a tentative D call TRBD1 (6 bases). Germline CDR1 is MGHRA and CDR2 is YSYEKL. This CDR3 comprises 15 residues. V lost 0 bases, J lost 0 bases, and 8 bases lay in between. CDR3 sequence reads: CASSQETGSNYGYTF. CDR3 DNA: TGCGCCAGCAGCCAAGAAACAGGGTCTAACTATGGCTACACCTTC.

V gene TRBV19 combines with J gene TRBJ2-7; the match to TRBD1 covers 8 bases. V shed 6 bases and J 5 bases; nucleotides not matched to a gene: 18. From germline, CDR1 is LNHDA and CDR2 SQIVND (reference sequence). CDR3 length equals 17 residues. The chain's CDR3 is CASSIYPPQGAGNEQYF. The CDR3 nucleotides are TGTGCCAGTAGCATCTATCCGCCCCAGGGGGCGGGCAACGAGCAGTACTTC.

V gene TRBV4-1 combines with J gene TRBJ2-7; 7 bases are shared with TRBD1. The V gene's germline CDR1 is MGHRA and CDR2 YSYEKL. Trimming at V came to 5 bases and at J to 9 bases, leaving 7 bases not matched to a gene. The CDR3 is 12 residues long. The CDR3 DNA sequence: TGCGCCAGCAGCAGCCAGGGGGTCGTGCAGTACTTC. Translated, it gives CASSSQGVVQYF.

The V gene is TRBV18, the J gene TRBJ1-3; the D gene is possibly TRBD1 (6 bases). The CDR3 loop spans 17 amino acids. V lost 2 bases and J lost 1, with 15 bases in between. The V gene's germline CDR1 is KGHSH and CDR2 LQKENI. The CDR3 sequence is CASSPLGQTSSGNTIYF. CDR3 DNA: TGTGCCAGCTCACCATTAGGACAGACGAGTTCTGGAAACACCATATATTTT.

Only one count was recorded for this clone. The chain carries TRBV18 and TRBJ2-1; 7 bases line up with TRBD1. V lost 2 bases and J lost 4; bases outside the gene matches: 5. Germline CDR1 reads KGHSH; CDR2 reads LQKENI. The CDR3 covers 15 residues. In nucleotides, the CDR3 is TGTGCCAGCTCACCAGGGACAGCGAGTTACAATGAGCAGTTCTTC. Translating gives CASSPGTASYNEQFF. The variable domain in full, with the rest retrieved from reference TRBV18 and TRBJ2-1, is NAGVMQNPRHLVRRRGQEARLRCSPMKGHSHVYWYRQLPEEGLKFMVYLQKENIIDESGMPKERFSAEFPKEGPSILRIQQVVRGDSAAYFCASSPGTASYNEQFFGPGTRLTVL.

The rearrangement uses TRBV21-1 and TRBJ2-1; the table's D call, TRBD2, has no DNA check behind it. TRBV21-1 is termed a pseudogene. This CDR3 has 17 residues. CDR3 coding DNA: TGTGCCAGCAGCACTGGGGGACTAGCGGGCCTATACAATGAGCAGTTCTTC. Translated: CASSTGGLAGLYNEQFF.

The chain couples TRBV4-3 to TRBJ2-6, with TRBD1 as a possible D gene (6 bases). Germline-derived CDR1 and CDR2 are LGHNA and YSLEER. V was pared by 1 base and J by 0 bases, with 10 bases between. The CDR3 consists of 17 residues. DNA of the CDR3: TGCGCCAGCAGCCAAGGACAGGCGTTCTCTGGGGCCAACGTCCTGACTTTC. Translation gives CASSQGQAFSGANVLTF.

The rearrangement joins TRBV4-2 to TRBJ2-3, with a possible D match to TRBD1 (6 bases). The CDR3 is made up of 13 amino acids. The V gene's germline CDR1 is LGHNA and CDR2 YNFKEQ. Trimming removed 1 base from V and 5 bases from J, with 7 bases in between. As DNA, the CDR3 is TGTGCCAGCAGCCAAGGCAGGGGAGATACGCAGTATTTT. This sequence encodes CASSQGRGDTQYF.

This clone occurred once. This chain links TRBV4-1 with TRBJ2-7; 10 bases agree with TRBD1. V shed 4 bases and J 2 bases; nucleotides not matched to a gene: 2. The CDR3 extends over 14 amino acids. The germline V gene has CDR1 MGHRA and CDR2 YSYEKL. The CDR3 coding sequence is TGCGCCAGCAGCCCCGGGACAGGGGCCTACGAGCAGTACTTC. Protein product: CASSPGTGAYEQYF.

The chain has TRBV27 and TRBJ2-2; TRBD1 agrees at 9 bases. CDR1 and CDR2 (germline): MNHEY, SMNVEV (reference sequence). There are 15 residues in the CDR3. V lost 10 bases to trimming and J lost 0 bases; unmatched junction nucleotides: 6. CDR3 in amino acids: CAIGRDRANTGELFF. The CDR3 bases are TGTGCCATAGGGAGGGACAGGGCGAACACCGGGGAGCTGTTTTTT.

This sequence joins TRBV6-1 and TRBJ1-1; D is possibly TRBD1 (6 bases). V was clipped by 6 bases and J by 6 bases, with 8 bases between them. Germline CDR1 reads MNHNS; CDR2 reads SASEGT. This CDR3 region has 11 residues. The CDR3 sequence: CASREGAEAFF. In nucleotides, the CDR3 is TGTGCCAGCAGAGAGGGGGCTGAAGCTTTCTTT.

The V call is TRBV29-1, the J call TRBJ1-1; the D gene is possibly TRBD1 (6 bases). Germline CDR1 reads SQVTM; CDR2 reads ANQGSEA. V was trimmed by 8 bases and J by 0 bases, leaving 22 bases between them. The CDR3 is made up of 16 amino acids. The CDR3 DNA reads TGCAGCTCTGGGGTAGCGTCCGGGGGGCTGAACACTGAAGCTTTCTTT. It codes for CSSGVASGGLNTEAFF. The entire variable domain, with the rest obtained from reference TRBV29-1 and TRBJ1-1, is as follows: SAVISQKPSRDICQRGTSLTIQCQVDSQVTMMFWYRQQPGQSLTLIATANQGSEATYESGFVIDKFPISRPNLTFSTLTVSNMSPEDSSIYLCSSGVASGGLNTEAFFGQGTRLTVV.

In this sample, this clone turned up once. The chain combines TRBV14 with TRBJ2-3, with 8 bases aligning to TRBD2. The CDR3 loop spans 17 amino acids. With 0 bases clipped from V and 5 bases from J, the junction kept 10 bases outside the gene matches. CDR1 is SGHDN, CDR2 FVKESK, per germline. CDR3 protein: CASSQDRERERVDTQYF. The CDR3 region has the DNA TGTGCCAGCAGCCAAGATAGGGAGCGGGAGCGGGTAGATACGCAGTATTTT.

V is TRBV30 and J is TRBJ2-2; TRBD1 is a possible D gene (6 bases). Trimming shortened V by 2 bases and J by 3 bases, and 13 bases separated the two germline ends. This CDR3 region has 15 residues. The germline V gene has CDR1 GTSNPN and CDR2 SVGIG (reference sequence). The CDR3 here is CAWSQFTGYTGELFF. The CDR3 DNA reads TGTGCCTGGAGTCAGTTCACAGGGTACACCGGGGAGCTGTTTTTT. Combining the CDR3 with reference TRBV30 and TRBJ2-2 gives the whole variable domain SQTIHQWPATLVQPVGSPLSLECTVEGTSNPNLYWYRQAAGRGLQLLFYSVGIGQISSEVPQNLSASRPQDRQFILSSKKLLLSDSGFYLCAWSQFTGYTGELFFGEGSRLTVL.

The J gene is TRBJ1-1, the V gene TRBV2; D not resolved. The length of the CDR3 is 12 residues. V was trimmed by 3 bases and J by 12 bases, leaving 14 bases between them. The germline gives CDR1 SNHLY, CDR2 FYNNEI. The DNA of the CDR3 is TGTGCCAGCAGTGACCTTCCTGGCGGTACTTTCTTT. Amino acids: CASSDLPGGTFF.

J is TRBJ2-3 and V is TRBV4-2; possible D gene TRBD1, 6 bases. With 4 bases removed from V and 0 bases from J, the gap between germline ends came to 14 bases. Looked up from germline, CDR1 is LGHNA and CDR2 is YNFKEQ. This CDR3 contains 16 residues. In DNA form, the CDR3 reads TGTGCCAGCAGCCCAACGGACAGTATAAGCACAGATACGCAGTATTTT. It encodes CASSPTDSISTDTQYF.

CDR3 in amino acids: CASLTGGACYF. The CDR3 DNA follows: TGCGCCAGCCTAACAGGGGGCGCTTGCTACTTC. The genes are TRBV4-3 and TRBJ2-7, with 9 bases lining up with TRBD1. The CDR3 loop spans 11 amino acids. V was pared by 8 bases and J by 13 bases, with 9 bases of the junction left unmatched. Germline CDR1 is LGHNA and CDR2 is YSLEER.